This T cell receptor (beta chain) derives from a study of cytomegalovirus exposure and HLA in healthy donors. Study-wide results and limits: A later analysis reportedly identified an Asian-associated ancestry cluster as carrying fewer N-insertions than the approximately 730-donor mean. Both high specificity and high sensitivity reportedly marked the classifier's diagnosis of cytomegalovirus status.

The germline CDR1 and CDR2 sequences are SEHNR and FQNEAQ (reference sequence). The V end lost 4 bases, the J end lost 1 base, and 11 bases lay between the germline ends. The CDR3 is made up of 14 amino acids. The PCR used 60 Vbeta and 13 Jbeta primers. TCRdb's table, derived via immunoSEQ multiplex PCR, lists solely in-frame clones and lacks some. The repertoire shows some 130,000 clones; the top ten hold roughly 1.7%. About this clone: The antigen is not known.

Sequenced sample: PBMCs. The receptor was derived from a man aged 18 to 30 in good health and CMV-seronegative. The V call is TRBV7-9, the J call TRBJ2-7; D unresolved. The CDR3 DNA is TGTGCCAGCAGCTCAGAGTGGGCTTCCTACGAGCAGTACTTC. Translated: CASSSEWASYEQYF.